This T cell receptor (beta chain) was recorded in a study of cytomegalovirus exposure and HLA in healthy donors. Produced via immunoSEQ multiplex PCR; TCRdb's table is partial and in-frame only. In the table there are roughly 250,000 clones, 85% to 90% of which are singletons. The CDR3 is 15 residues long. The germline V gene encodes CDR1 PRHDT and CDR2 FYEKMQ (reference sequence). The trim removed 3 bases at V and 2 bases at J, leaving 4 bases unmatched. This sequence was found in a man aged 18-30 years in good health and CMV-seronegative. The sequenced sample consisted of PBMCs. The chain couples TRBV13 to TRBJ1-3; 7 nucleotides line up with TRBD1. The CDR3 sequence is CASSFSQGTGNTIYF. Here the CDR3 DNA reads TGTGCCAGCAGCTTCTCACAGGGGACTGGAAACACCATATATTTT.